The 7 T cell receptor beta chains below all came from one sample that was sequenced in a study of vaccination effects on CD4 cells after COVID-19. Ahead of sequencing, the ViraFEST assay grew antigen-specific CD4+ T cells using viral peptide pools. The culture ran for 10 days, and then CD4+ T cells were isolated. The healthy vaccine recipients, who had no prior SARS-CoV-2 infection, showed negative nucleocapsid antibodies. For these TCRs, the target antigens are not known. Sequencing used immunoSEQ multiplex PCR; TCRdb keeps in-frame clones, though not all of them. The repertoire has 50,000 to 60,000 clones, more than 60% of them found once; the top ten carry approximately 20%. Specimen: CD4+ T cells from PBMCs cultured with SARS-CoV-2 spike peptides, collected before COVID-19 vaccination. Receptors originate from a human donor who received a COVID-19 vaccine.

This chain joins TRBV7-6 and TRBJ2-3; the match to TRBD1 covers 11 bases. With V trimmed by 5 bases and J by 11 bases, 6 bases remained unmatched. Germline V lookup: CDR1 SGHVS, CDR2 FNYEAQ. The CDR3 totals 13 residues. The CDR3 is CASSERTGGMQYF. DNA for the CDR3: TGTGCCAGCAGCGAAAGGACAGGGGGCATGCAGTATTTT.

This chain connects TRBV18 to TRBJ2-6; D is unclear. Trimming removed 4 bases at V and 1 base at J, with 14 bases between. Looked up from germline, CDR1 is KGHSH and CDR2 is LQKENI. The CDR3 covers 17 residues. This CDR3 reads CASSRDQQRSGANVLTF. CDR3 in DNA: TGTGCCAGCTCACGTGACCAACAGAGGTCTGGGGCCAACGTCCTGACTTTC.

The chain combines TRBV2 with TRBJ2-1, with a possible D match to TRBD1 (6 bases). Germline lookup yields CDR1 SNHLY and CDR2 FYNNEI. The length of the CDR3 is 13 residues. Deletions cut 8 bases from V and 4 bases from J, with 12 bases between. In DNA form, the CDR3 reads TGTGCCAGCGCACAGGGACCTTACAATGAGCAGTTCTTC. Protein: CASAQGPYNEQFF. The entire variable domain, with the rest obtained from reference TRBV2 and TRBJ2-1, is as follows: EPEVTQTPSHQVTQMGQEVILRCVPISNHLYFYWYRQILGQKVEFLVSFYNNEISEKSEIFDDQFSVERPDGSNFTLKIRSTKLEDSAMYFCASAQGPYNEQFFGPGTRLTVL.

This clone has a single count. The rearrangement links TRBV13 to TRBJ2-3, with TRBD2 matching over 8 bases. This CDR3 is 16 amino acids long. The V gene end was trimmed by 3 bases and the J gene end by 2 bases; junction bases not matched to a gene: 7. In germline, CDR1 is PRHDT, CDR2 FYEKMQ (reference sequence). The CDR3 sequence is CASSFQLAENTDTQYF. The CDR3 bases are TGTGCCAGCAGCTTCCAACTAGCGGAGAACACAGATACGCAGTATTTT.

This chain joins TRBV4-1 and TRBJ1-6, with D unclear. In germline, CDR1 is MGHRA, CDR2 YSYEKL. V was trimmed by 0 bases and J by 7 bases, leaving 13 bases between them. The CDR3 length is 16 residues. As DNA, the CDR3 is TGCGCCAGCAGCCAAGATTTGGCAGGCCCGAATTCACCCCTCCACTTT. Translated, it gives CASSQDLAGPNSPLHF.

The CDR3 DNA reads as TGTGCCAGTAGCGGGACTTTTTCAACCTTTAACTATGGCTACACCTTC. Amino acid sequence: CASSGTFSTFNYGYTF. The chain uses TRBV19 and TRBJ1-2; a weak D match, TRBD1 (5 bases). CDR3 length: 16 residues. Looked up from germline, CDR1 is LNHDA and CDR2 is SQIVND (reference sequence). Trimming took 6 bases from V and 1 from J, leaving 18 bases between them.

The chain recombines TRBV2 with TRBJ2-5, with TRBD2 matching 10 bases. This CDR3 is 14 amino acids long. The V gene's germline CDR1 is SNHLY and CDR2 FYNNEI. The V segment lost 5 bases and the J segment 11 bases; nucleotides outside the gene matches: 11. CDR3 in DNA: TGTGCCAGCAGTCCCCTAGCGGGAGTGCCAGTACAGTACTTC. Translation: CASSPLAGVPVQYF.